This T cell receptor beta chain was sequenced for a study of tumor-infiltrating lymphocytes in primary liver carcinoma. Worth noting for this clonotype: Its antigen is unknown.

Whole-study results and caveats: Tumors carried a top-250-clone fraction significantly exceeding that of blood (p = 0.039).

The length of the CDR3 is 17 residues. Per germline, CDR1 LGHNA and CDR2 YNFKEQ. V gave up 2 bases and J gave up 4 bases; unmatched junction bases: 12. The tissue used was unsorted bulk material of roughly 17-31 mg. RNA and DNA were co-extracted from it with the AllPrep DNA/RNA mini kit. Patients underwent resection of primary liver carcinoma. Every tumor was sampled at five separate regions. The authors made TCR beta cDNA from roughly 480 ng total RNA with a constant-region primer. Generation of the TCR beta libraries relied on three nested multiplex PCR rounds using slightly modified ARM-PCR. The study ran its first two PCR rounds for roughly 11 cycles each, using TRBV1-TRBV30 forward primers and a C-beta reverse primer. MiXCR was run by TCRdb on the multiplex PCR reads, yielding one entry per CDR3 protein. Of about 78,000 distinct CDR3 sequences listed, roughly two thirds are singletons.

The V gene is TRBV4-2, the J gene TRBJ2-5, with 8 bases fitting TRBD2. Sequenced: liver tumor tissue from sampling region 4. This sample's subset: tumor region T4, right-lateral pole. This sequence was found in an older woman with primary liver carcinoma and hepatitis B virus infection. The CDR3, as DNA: TGTGCCAGCAGCCAATCCGGGACTAGGAATATCCCAGAGACCCAGTACTTC. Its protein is CASSQSGTRNIPETQYF.